Each of the 30 T cell receptor beta chains below was sequenced from the same sample in a study of control samples from healthy donors and cancer patients. The assay was immunoSEQ multiplex PCR, and TCRdb's table has in-frame clones only and misses some. The sample has roughly 29,000 clones; approximately 90% are singletons. Material for sequencing was formalin-fixed, paraffin-embedded tissue. The receptors stem from a female donor with melanoma.

The V gene is TRBV28, the J gene TRBJ2-7, with unresolved D. The CDR3 runs to 13 residues. Germline lookup yields CDR1 MDHEN and CDR2 SYDVKM. The CDR3 reads CAVGQLPIYEQYF. In DNA, the CDR3 is TGTGCTGTAGGGCAGTTGCCCATCTACGAGCAGTACTTC.

V is TRBV27 and J is TRBJ1-2; D unresolved. Trimming cost V 3 bases and J 7 bases, with 12 bases left between them. Germline CDR1 and CDR2: MNHEY and SMNVEV (reference sequence). There are 13 residues in the CDR3. This CDR3 reads CASSLGRGGGYTF. CDR3 bases: TGTGCCAGCAGTTTGGGCCGAGGTGGTGGCTACACCTTC.

The chain recombines TRBV19 with TRBJ2-3; possibly TRBD1 for D (5 bases). The CDR3 is 14 residues long. V was clipped by 1 base and J by 4 bases, with 9 bases between them. Per the germline V gene, CDR1 is LNHDA and CDR2 is SQIVND (reference sequence). The CDR3 bases are TGTGCCAGTAGTATAGCGGCAGGGCCAGATACGCAGTATTTT. Translating it yields CASSIAAGPDTQYF.

The chain links TRBV6-5 to TRBJ1-2, with D tentatively TRBD1 (6 bases). Trimming pared 6 bases from V and 1 base from J, leaving 6 bases between. In germline, CDR1 is MNHEY, CDR2 SVGAGI. The CDR3 spans 12 residues. The DNA of the CDR3 is TGTGCCAGCAGGGACAGTAACTATGGCTACACCTTC. It yields the protein CASRDSNYGYTF.

The genes are TRBV7-9 and TRBJ1-6; D remains ambiguous. This CDR3 region has 12 residues. Per the germline V gene, CDR1 is SEHNR and CDR2 is FQNEAQ (reference sequence). The V end lost 5 bases, the J end lost 7 bases, and 6 bases lay between the germline ends. CDR3 in amino acids: CASSPNNSPLHF. The DNA for the CDR3 is TGTGCCAGCAGCCCCAACAATTCACCCCTCCACTTT.

V usage is TRBV19 and J usage is TRBJ2-7, with D possibly being TRBD1 (6 bases). Germline V gene lookup returns CDR1 LNHDA and CDR2 SQIVND (reference sequence). V gave up 5 bases and J gave up 1 base, with 9 bases separating them. The CDR3 totals 13 residues. The CDR3 nucleotides read TGTGCCAGTAGTTTGGACAGATCCTACGAGCAGTACTTC. This gives the protein CASSLDRSYEQYF.

This clone ranks as medium-sized (0.01 to 0.1%). J is TRBJ1-5 and V is TRBV3-1 (or the pseudogene TRBV3-2), with D maybe TRBD1 (6 bases). V dropped 1 base and J dropped 3 bases, with 10 bases sitting between them. The CDR3 is 15 amino acids. Germline lookup yields CDR1 LGHDT and CDR2 YNNKEL (reference sequence). For the CDR3, the DNA is TGTGCCAGCAGCCAAGCGGGGGCCGTCAATCAGCCCCAGCATTTT. The encoded protein is CASSQAGAVNQPQHF.

This clone occurred once. The V and J genes are TRBV5-1 and TRBJ2-2; no reliable D call. CDR1 is SGHRS, CDR2 YFSETQ, per germline. Trimming shortened V by 0 bases and J by 4 bases, and 7 bases separated the two germline ends. The CDR3 spans 14 residues. CDR3 sequence: CASSLGRSTGELFF. In DNA, the CDR3 is TGCGCCAGCAGCTTGGGTCGAAGCACCGGGGAGCTGTTTTTT.

CDR3 region: CSGGAGYEQYF. The CDR3 coding sequence is TGCAGTGGTGGCGCGGGGTACGAGCAGTACTTC. The V and J genes are TRBV20-1 and TRBJ2-7; possibly TRBD2 for D (6 bases). V lost 7 bases to trimming and J lost 4 bases, with 11 bases between them. The CDR3 runs 11 residues. Germline values: CDR1 DFQATT, CDR2 SNEGSKA (reference sequence).

The rearrangement joins TRBV7-3 to TRBJ2-1; a possible D gene is TRBD2 (5 bases). The length of the CDR3 is 12 residues. Germline V gives CDR1 SGHTA, CDR2 FQGTGA. V was pared by 1 base and J by 10 bases, with 8 bases between. For the CDR3, the DNA is TGTGCCAGCAGCTTAAGGTCGGGGGAGCAGTTCTTC. Residues: CASSLRSGEQFF.

The rearrangement links TRBV5-6 to TRBJ1-1; 10 bases map to TRBD1. With V trimmed by 0 bases and J by 5 bases, 16 bases remained unmatched. The length of the CDR3 is 19 residues. Germline V gene lookup returns CDR1 SGHDT and CDR2 YYEEEE. This chain's CDR3 is CASSLGFRSVRTGGTEAFF. For the CDR3, the DNA is TGTGCCAGCAGCTTGGGGTTTAGATCGGTCCGGACAGGGGGAACTGAAGCTTTCTTT.

The chain joins TRBV5-6 to TRBJ1-4, with D perhaps matching TRBD1 (6 bases). The CDR3 sequence is 16 residues long. The V end lost 6 bases, the J end lost 1 base, and 16 bases lay between the germline ends. Germline V CDR1 and CDR2: SGHDT, YYEEEE. The CDR3 spells CASTGGDSITNEKLFF. As DNA, the CDR3 is TGTGCCAGCACCGGGGGCGACAGTATAACTAATGAAAAACTGTTTTTT.

The chain combines TRBV27 with TRBJ1-2, with 9 bases lining up with TRBD1. The CDR3 consists of 15 residues. Trimming at V came to 0 bases and at J to 4 bases, leaving 3 bases not matched to a gene. The germline V gene has CDR1 MNHEY and CDR2 SMNVEV (reference sequence). In DNA form, the CDR3 reads TGTGCCAGCAGTTTATCTGGACAGGGGCCCTATGGCTACACCTTC. It specifies CASSLSGQGPYGYTF.

A single count supports this clone. CDR3 DNA: TGCGCCAGCAGCAAAAGTCTTCTGGATACCGGGGAGCTGTTTTTT. Its translation: CASSKSLLDTGELFF. The V call is TRBV5-1, the J call TRBJ2-2; no reliable D call. The V gene lost 4 bases and the J gene lost 5 bases, with 15 bases spanning the gap. The germline gives CDR1 SGHRS, CDR2 YFSETQ. The CDR3 length is 15 residues.

This clone was seen once. V gene TRBV19 combines with J gene TRBJ2-3; 10 bases match TRBD2. This CDR3 comprises 16 residues. V lost 3 bases and J lost 6; bases outside the gene matches: 9. From germline, CDR1 is LNHDA and CDR2 SQIVND (reference sequence). CDR3 coding DNA: TGTGCCAGTAGTATGGGCCCCGTGACTAGCGGGGATACGCAGTATTTT. This codes for CASSMGPVTSGDTQYF.

This chain joins TRBV4-2 and TRBJ2-7; TRBD1 matches at 10 bases. V dropped 3 bases and J dropped 3; count of bases not matched to a gene: 11. Germline V gene data show CDR1 as LGHNA and CDR2 as YNFKEQ. This CDR3 has 17 amino acids. DNA for the CDR3: TGTGCCAGCAGCCAGAGAGGCGCCGGGACAGGGGACTACGAGCAGTACTTC. This translates into CASSQRGAGTGDYEQYF.

The chain recombines TRBV13 with TRBJ2-5, with a possible D match to TRBD2 (6 bases). V was trimmed by 2 bases and J by 3 bases, leaving 16 bases between them. The CDR3 sequence is 16 residues long. Germline V gene sequence: CDR1 PRHDT, CDR2 FYEKMQ (reference sequence). In DNA, the CDR3 is TGTGCCAGCAGCTTACTACTAGCCCGAAGGGAAGAGACCCAGTACTTC. Encoded protein: CASSLLLARREETQYF.

J is TRBJ1-5 and V is TRBV4-1; D is undetermined. The germline gives CDR1 MGHRA, CDR2 YSYEKL. V was trimmed by 0 bases and J by 0 bases, leaving 12 bases between them. CDR3 length equals 17 residues. For the CDR3, the DNA is TGCGCCAGCAGCCAAGACGGTGTCCTCAATAGCAATCAGCCCCAGCATTTT. Protein sequence: CASSQDGVLNSNQPQHF.

J is TRBJ2-7 and V is TRBV6-6, with 7 positions matching TRBD2. After removal of 6 bases from V and 9 bases from J, the junction contained 14 bases not matched to a gene. This CDR3 is built from 14 residues. Germline-derived CDR1 and CDR2 are MNHNY and SVGAGI (reference sequence). CDR3 protein: CASSPGLVLGMQYF. The CDR3 DNA reads as TGTGCCAGCAGCCCCGGACTAGTATTAGGTATGCAGTACTTC.

This clone was detected only a few times. The V call is TRBV7-9, the J call TRBJ1-1, with a possible D match to TRBD1 (5 bases). Germline V gene data show CDR1 as SEHNR and CDR2 as FQNEAQ (reference sequence). This CDR3 spans 15 amino acids. Trimming removed 3 bases from V and 0 bases from J, with 11 bases in between. Here the CDR3 reads CASSLGGRMNTEAFF. In DNA, the CDR3 is TGTGCCAGCAGCTTGGGGGGACGGATGAACACTGAAGCTTTCTTT.

The chain carries TRBV30 and TRBJ2-1; perhaps TRBD2 as D (7 bases). There are 15 residues in the CDR3. Germline-derived CDR1 and CDR2 are GTSNPN and SVGIG (reference sequence). Trimming took off 2 bases at V and 14 bases at J, with 25 bases between the two ends. The CDR3 sequence is CAWSLTGGGGLKKFF. Here the CDR3 DNA reads TGTGCCTGGAGTCTAACGGGAGGAGGGGGTTTGAAAAAGTTCTTC.

The J gene is TRBJ2-7, the V gene TRBV29-1; 8 nucleotides line up with TRBD2. The CDR3 has 17 amino acids. CDR1 and CDR2 from the germline V gene are SQVTM and ANQGSEA. V lost 1 base, J lost 2 bases, and 13 bases stayed unmatched. This chain's CDR3 is CSVEGRGREAQPYEQYF. CDR3 in DNA: TGCAGCGTTGAAGGCCGTGGGCGGGAGGCCCAACCCTACGAGCAGTACTTC.

Only one count was recorded for this clone. The chain uses TRBV18 and TRBJ1-5, with a possible D match to TRBD1 (5 bases). CDR3 length: 14 amino acids. Germline V gives CDR1 KGHSH, CDR2 LQKENI. V was pared by 4 bases and J by 5 bases, with 12 bases between. For the CDR3, the DNA is TGTGCCAGCTCACTGGGGGACGGGTATCAGCCCCAGCATTTT. This sequence encodes CASSLGDGYQPQHF.

This chain joins TRBV29-1 and TRBJ1-1; possible D gene TRBD1, 6 bases. Trimming removed 7 bases from V and 3 bases from J, with 15 bases in between. Germline-derived CDR1 and CDR2 are SQVTM and ANQGSEA. The CDR3 extends over 13 amino acids. CDR3 sequence reads: CSAERGLDTEAFF. CDR3 nucleotide sequence: TGCAGCGCCGAACGGGGGCTCGACACTGAAGCTTTCTTT. The variable domain in full, with the rest retrieved from reference TRBV29-1 and TRBJ1-1, is SAVISQKPSRDICQRGTSLTIQCQVDSQVTMMFWYRQQPGQSLTLIATANQGSEATYESGFVIDKFPISRPNLTFSTLTVSNMSPEDSSIYLCSAERGLDTEAFFGQGTRLTVV.

The genes are TRBV7-2 and TRBJ1-1; TRBD1 matches 7 bases. Germline trimming cut 4 bases from V and 1 base from J; bases unmatched to any gene: 9. Germline V gene sequence: CDR1 SGHTA, CDR2 FQGNSA. CDR3 length equals 16 residues. CDR3 DNA: TGTGCCAGCAGCTACGACAGGGTCGGGCGGAACACTGAAGCTTTCTTT. It codes for CASSYDRVGRNTEAFF.

The chain joins TRBV7-9 to TRBJ2-2, with a weak D call TRBD1 (6 bases). This CDR3 region has 13 residues. Between the trimmed V and J ends, which lost 6 bases and 7 bases, there was a span of 12 bases. Germline CDR1 reads SEHNR; CDR2 reads FQNEAQ (reference sequence). CDR3 residues: CASSWGQIGELFF. As DNA, the CDR3 is TGTGCCAGCAGTTGGGGGCAGATCGGGGAGCTGTTTTTT.

The genes are TRBV25-1 and TRBJ2-7; possibly TRBD1 or TRBD2 for D (6 bases each). The CDR3 is 15 residues long. Germline values: CDR1 MGHDK, CDR2 SYGVNS. Trimming shortened V by 4 bases and J by 0 bases, and 13 bases separated the two germline ends. CDR3 nucleotides: TGTGCCAGCAGTGCCATGGGGGGCGCCTCCTACGAGCAGTACTTC. Amino acid sequence: CASSAMGGASYEQYF.

The rearrangement joins TRBV7-7 to TRBJ2-1; D is unresolved. V lost 5 bases and J lost 4, with 15 bases in between. This CDR3 spans 15 amino acids. Per the germline V gene, CDR1 is SSHAT and CDR2 is FNYEAQ (reference sequence). CDR3 amino acids: CASSVIAGPYNEQFF. The CDR3 DNA is TGTGCCAGCAGCGTGATAGCCGGCCCATACAATGAGCAGTTCTTC.

Notes on this clone: Its ends do not fully match the called genes, so a read error is possible. The chain has TRBV29-1 and TRBJ2-3; the match to TRBD2 covers 11 bases. The CDR3 is made up of 11 amino acids. The germline gives CDR1 SQVTM, CDR2 ANQGSEA. The CDR3, as DNA: TGCAGCGTTTCCGGGACTAGCGGAGGAGATTTT. As protein: CSVSGTSGGDF.

This sequence joins TRBV7-9 and TRBJ2-1; TRBD2 matches at 7 bases. V was clipped by 6 bases and J by 1 base; unmatched bases: 12. Germline CDR1 is SEHNR and CDR2 is FQNEAQ (reference sequence). CDR3 length equals 17 residues. CDR3 amino acids: CASRAQGRRGSYNEQFF. The CDR3 DNA reads as TGTGCCAGCAGGGCCCAGGGTCGGCGGGGGTCCTACAATGAGCAGTTCTTC.